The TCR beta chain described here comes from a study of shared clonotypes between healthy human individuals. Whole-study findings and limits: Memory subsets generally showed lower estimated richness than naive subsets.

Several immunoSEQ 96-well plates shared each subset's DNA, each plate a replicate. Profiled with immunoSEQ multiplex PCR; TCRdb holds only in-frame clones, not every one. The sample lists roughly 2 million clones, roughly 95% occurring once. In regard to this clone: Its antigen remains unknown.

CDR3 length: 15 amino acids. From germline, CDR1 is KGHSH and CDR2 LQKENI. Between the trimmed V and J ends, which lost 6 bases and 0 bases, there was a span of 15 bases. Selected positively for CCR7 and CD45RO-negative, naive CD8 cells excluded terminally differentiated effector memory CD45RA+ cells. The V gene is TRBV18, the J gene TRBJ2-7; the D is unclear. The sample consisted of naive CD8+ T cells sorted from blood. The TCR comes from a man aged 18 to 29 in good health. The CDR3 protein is CASSIITDSSYEQYF. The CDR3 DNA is TGTGCCAGCTCCATAATCACAGATAGCTCCTACGAGCAGTACTTC.